One and the same sample provided the 25 T cell receptor beta chains below, sequenced in a study of blood T cells in healthy people across ages. Using a J-beta primer mix together with a sample-barcoded 5' primer, a second PCR was run for roughly 6 to 12 cycles. Via MiXCR, TCRdb re-called the 5' RACE reads, giving one row per CDR3 protein. The sample shows hundreds of thousands of distinct CDR3 sequences, approximately 30% of them seen only once. Sequencing was performed on blood. These receptors all stem from a woman of 80 years or more in good health.

Here the CDR3 reads CSARDSGFSYNEQFF. CDR3 in DNA: TGCAGTGCTAGAGATTCGGGATTCTCCTACAATGAGCAGTTCTTC. This chain connects TRBV20-1 to TRBJ2-1; a weak D match, TRBD2 (5 bases). The germline V gene encodes CDR1 DFQATT and CDR2 SNEGSKA (reference sequence). The CDR3 length is 15 residues. V was trimmed by 0 bases and J by 0 bases, leaving 9 bases between them.

This sequence joins TRBV12-5 and TRBJ2-2, with D tentatively TRBD2 (6 bases). This CDR3 has 16 residues. CDR1 LGHNT and CDR2 FRNRAP come from the germline V gene. Trimming cost V 3 bases and J 2 bases, with 13 bases left between them. This CDR3 is CASGFEAGGNTGELFF. For the CDR3, the DNA is TGTGCTAGTGGTTTCGAGGCCGGGGGAAACACCGGGGAGCTGTTTTTT.

The chain is built from TRBV5-1 and TRBJ2-2, with D perhaps TRBD2 (5 bases). Germline lookup yields CDR1 SGHRS and CDR2 YFSETQ. Deletions cut 4 bases from V and 1 base from J, with 11 bases between. The CDR3 runs to 15 residues. For the CDR3, the DNA is TGCGCCAGCAGCCCCTGGGCGGGGAACACCGGGGAGCTGTTTTTT. Protein sequence: CASSPWAGNTGELFF.

This clonotype was seen repeatedly, ten times or more. In DNA, the CDR3 is TGTGCCAGCCGACGGACAGGGGTTGCGGGGGCCAACGTCCTGACTTTC. Its translation: CASRRTGVAGANVLTF. The chain is built from TRBV6-5 and TRBJ2-6, with 9 nucleotides matching TRBD1. The CDR3 extends over 16 amino acids. The V and J ends lost 8 bases and 4 bases, in that order; junction bases with no gene match: 9. Germline V gene lookup returns CDR1 MNHEY and CDR2 SVGAGI.

The J gene is TRBJ2-3, the V gene TRBV12-3 or TRBV12-4; D gene uncertain. Trimming took 3 bases from V and 13 from J, leaving 20 bases between them. The CDR3 runs 14 residues. CDR3 sequence (DNA): TGTGCCAGCAGTTTGGCGGAAAGCACAGATGCGGAGTATTTT. Its translation: CASSLAESTDAEYF.

As concerns this clonotype: Sequence at one end of the junction differs from germline and may be a read error. This sequence joins TRBV12-3 or TRBV12-4 and TRBJ2-7; 7 nucleotides line up with TRBD1. CDR3 length: 13 residues. The CDR3 sequence: CAGSSRTGYEQYF. CDR3 DNA: TGTGCCGGCAGTTCCCGGACAGGCTACGAGCAGTACTTC.

The rearrangement uses TRBV20-1 and TRBJ1-2; unclear D gene. Germline V gives CDR1 DFQATT, CDR2 SNEGSKA (reference sequence). Deletions cut 3 bases from V and 0 bases from J, with 14 bases between. The CDR3 sequence is 15 residues long. CDR3 coding DNA: TGCAGTGCTAGGAGCAGAGGGCCTTCTAACTATGGCTACACCTTC. This codes for CSARSRGPSNYGYTF.

A few counts support this clonotype. The chain is built from TRBV9 and TRBJ2-6, with D perhaps matching TRBD1 or TRBD2 (5 bases each). Germline CDR1 and CDR2: SGDLS and YYNGEE. The CDR3 contains 17 residues. V shed 0 bases and J shed 0 bases, with 10 bases lying between them. DNA of the CDR3: TGTGCCAGCAGCGTAGTGCTAGGGACCTCTGGGGCCAACGTCCTGACTTTC. Amino acids: CASSVVLGTSGANVLTF.

The chain combines TRBV6-5 with TRBJ2-2; D gene unclear. From germline, CDR1 is MNHEY and CDR2 SVGAGI. Trimming pared 0 bases from V and 1 base from J, leaving 6 bases between. The CDR3 is 15 residues long. The CDR3 DNA is TGTGCCAGCAGTTACTCGGCCAGGAACACCGGGGAGCTGTTTTTT. It yields the protein CASSYSARNTGELFF.

In the case of this clonotype: A much larger clone differs by one base, so this may be a read error. The chain couples TRBV7-2 to TRBJ2-5, with D perhaps TRBD2 (7 bases). CDR1 SGHTA and CDR2 FQGNSA come from the germline V gene. The CDR3 length is 14 residues. The germline V and J ends were trimmed by 5 bases and 6 bases, with 16 bases remaining between them. CDR3 amino acids: CASSEGRGGKTQYF. CDR3 in DNA: TGTGCCAGCAGCGAGGGGAGGGGGGGGAAGACCCAGTACTTC.

This clonotype was observed a handful of times. A much larger clone lies one base from this, so it may be a read error. The J gene is TRBJ1-6, the V gene TRBV6-5; D is uncertain. The length of the CDR3 is 14 residues. CDR1 is MNHEY, CDR2 SVGAGI, per germline. The chain's CDR3 is CACSDSVDGSPLHF. CDR3 bases: TGTGCCTGCAGCGATTCGGTTGATGGTTCACCCCTCCACTTT.

Ten or more counts support this clonotype. The chain has TRBV28 and TRBJ2-4; D is perhaps TRBD1 or TRBD2 (6 bases each). The germline gives CDR1 MDHEN, CDR2 SYDVKM. The CDR3 spans 17 residues. Trimming removed 5 bases at V and 3 bases at J, with 20 bases between. CDR3 coding DNA: TGTGCCAGCAGTGCACCCATCGGGGGCGCCGGCAAAAACATTCAGTACTTC. Its protein product is CASSAPIGGAGKNIQYF.

The sample holds a few counts of this clonotype. The chain employs TRBV5-6 and TRBJ1-2, with D possibly TRBD1 on 5 matching bases. The CDR3 extends over 14 amino acids. CDR1 is SGHDT, CDR2 YYEEEE, per germline. V lost 4 bases and J 4 bases, leaving 14 bases between the germline ends. This chain's CDR3 is CASSPRFGGYGYTF. As DNA, the CDR3 is TGTGCCAGCAGCCCTCGATTCGGGGGCTATGGCTACACCTTC.

In its sample, this clonotype was seen a few times. This could be a read error, since a much larger clone is one nucleotide away. The chain is built from TRBV4-3 and TRBJ2-5, with D perhaps matching TRBD1 or TRBD2 (6 bases each). Deletions cut 0 bases from V and 11 bases from J, with 16 bases between. This CDR3 spans 14 amino acids. The germline V gene has CDR1 LGHNA and CDR2 YSLEER. DNA of the CDR3: TGCGCCAGCAGCCAAGAAGGGGGGAACAATGAGCAGTACTTC. As protein: CASSQEGGNNEQYF.

CDR3 nucleotides: TGTGCCAGCAGCTTCCTTAGCGGGAGCACAGATACGCAGTATTTT. It codes for CASSFLSGSTDTQYF. The chain links TRBV11-3 to TRBJ2-3; 7 bases line up with TRBD2. Trimming at V came to 3 bases and at J to 0 bases, leaving 3 bases not matched to a gene. Germline V lookup: CDR1 SGHNT, CDR2 YENEEA. CDR3 size: 15 residues. The full variable domain, with the rest looked up from reference TRBV11-3 and TRBJ2-3, is EAGVVQSPRYKIIEKKQPVAFWCNPISGHNTLYWYLQNLGQGPELLIRYENEEAVDDSQLPKDRFSAERLKGVDSTLKIQPAELGDSAVYLCASSFLSGSTDTQYFGPGTRLTVL.

This clonotype was counted many times. The rearrangement links TRBV4-3 to TRBJ1-5; no firm D call. Trimming left V 4 bases short and J 0 bases short, with 10 bases between. Germline V gives CDR1 LGHNA, CDR2 YSLEER. The CDR3 totals 15 residues. DNA of the CDR3: TGCGCCAGCAGCCCCGGCGGCAATAGCAATCAGCCCCAGCATTTT. It encodes CASSPGGNSNQPQHF.

Many counts were recorded for this clonotype. The chain carries TRBV12-3 or TRBV12-4 and TRBJ2-7, with TRBD2 matching 7 bases. This CDR3 comprises 15 residues. V lost 5 bases, J lost 0 bases, and 7 bases stayed unmatched. This CDR3 is CASSNGGILSYEQYF. CDR3 sequence (DNA): TGTGCCAGCAGTAACGGGGGGATCCTCTCCTACGAGCAGTACTTC.

This clonotype was detected ten times or more. This chain joins TRBV6-1 and TRBJ2-7; D is uncertain. This CDR3 has 12 residues. V was cut by 7 bases and J by 3 bases, with 10 bases left in between. The germline gives CDR1 MNHNS, CDR2 SASEGT. Here the CDR3 reads CASMGGNYEQYF. CDR3 coding DNA: TGTGCCAGCATGGGCGGAAACTACGAGCAGTACTTC.

The V call is TRBV7-2, the J call TRBJ1-3, with D possibly being TRBD1 (5 bases). Germline V gives CDR1 SGHTA, CDR2 FQGNSA. The length of the CDR3 is 14 residues. V gave up 5 bases and J gave up 0 bases, with 8 bases separating them. CDR3 sequence: CASSARGSGNTIYF. In nucleotides, the CDR3 is TGTGCCAGCAGCGCGAGGGGCTCTGGAAACACCATATATTTT.

As regards this clonotype: At one end, the junction sequence differs from germline, possibly due to a read error. The chain employs TRBV6-5 and TRBJ1-4; maybe TRBD1 (6 bases). Germline V gene sequence: CDR1 MNHEY, CDR2 SVGAGI. CDR3 size: 12 residues. CDR3 sequence reads: CTSRGLSEKLFF. CDR3 nucleotide sequence: TGTACCAGCAGGGGCCTTAGTGAAAAACTGTTTTTT.

Concerning this clonotype: A read error may account for a junction end that differs from germline. Here the CDR3 reads CACSYFRGNEQYF. CDR3 sequence (DNA): TGTGCCTGCAGTTACTTCAGGGGGAATGAGCAGTACTTC. The chain is built from TRBV6-6 and TRBJ2-7; 7 bases are a match to TRBD1. Germline V gene data show CDR1 as MNHNY and CDR2 as SVGAGI (reference sequence). The CDR3 spans 13 residues.

There are many counts of this clonotype. The chain is built from TRBV6-1 and TRBJ2-5, with 13 nucleotides matching TRBD2. This CDR3 is 16 amino acids long. V lost 7 bases and J lost 2; bases outside the gene matches: 7. The germline CDR1 and CDR2 sequences are MNHNS and SASEGT. The DNA of the CDR3 is TGTGCCAGCACCCGAACACTAGCGGGGGGGCAAGAGACCCAGTACTTC. Translated, it gives CASTRTLAGGQETQYF.

This clonotype was observed at least ten times. The chain has TRBV3-1 and TRBJ2-5, with 10 bases aligning to TRBD1. Germline-derived CDR1 and CDR2 are LGHDT and YNNKEL (reference sequence). Trimming at V came to 2 bases and at J to 11 bases, leaving 17 bases not matched to a gene. This CDR3 has 17 amino acids. CDR3 sequence (DNA): TGTGCCAGCAGCCAAAACACCGGGACAGGGGTCTACAATGAGCAGTACTTC. This translates into CASSQNTGTGVYNEQYF.

This clonotype turned up a few times. A much larger clone differs by one base, so this may be a read error. The chain uses TRBV5-1 and TRBJ2-1; 12 nucleotides line up with TRBD2. Judging by the DNA end, TRBJ2-7 fits better; the J call may be wrong. CDR1 is SGHRS and CDR2 is YFSETQ in the germline V gene. This CDR3 spans 16 amino acids. CDR3 residues: CASSRELAGGHNEQYF. In DNA form, the CDR3 reads TGCGCCAGCAGCCGAGAACTAGCGGGGGGACACAATGAGCAGTACTTC.

This clonotype was seen at least ten times. The V gene is TRBV6-2 or TRBV6-3, the J gene TRBJ2-7, with 10 positions matching TRBD2. The trim removed 6 bases at V and 3 bases at J, leaving 8 bases unmatched. Germline V gives CDR1 MNHEY, CDR2 SVGEGT. The CDR3 contains 15 residues. The CDR3 nucleotides read TGTGCCAGCAGGCAACTAGCGGGGAACCTCTACGAGCAGTACTTC. As protein: CASRQLAGNLYEQYF.